The rows below give T cell receptor beta chains drawn from one sample of a study of T cell responses to AZD1222 COVID-19 vaccine. TCRdb's table, derived via immunoSEQ multiplex PCR, lists solely in-frame clones and lacks some. The sample consists of some 120,000 clones, roughly 91% of them appearing once. Sample: peripheral blood, taken on day 0 of MenACWY control vaccination. Source of these receptors: an adult in good health. The CDR3 runs from the conserved cysteine through the conserved F or W. The D gene is left open where the match is weak. Clone size is not always given. Where it is, it says once, few, many or a class for expanded clones.

clone_size	d_call	j_call	v_call	cdr3_nt	cdr3_aa
once	.	TRBJ1-1	TRBV5-6	TGTGCCAGCAGCTTGCGCGGGGGGCCGAACACTGAAGCTTTCTTT	CASSLRGGPNTEAFF
.	.	TRBJ2-5	TRBV7-9	TGTGCCAGCAGCTTAGCGAGCCTGGAAGAGACCCAGTACTTC	CASSLASLEETQYF
.	.	TRBJ2-1	TRBV19	TGTGCCAGTAGTATCGACCCTCCTCGGTACAATGAGCAGTTCTTC	CASSIDPPRYNEQFF
.	.	TRBJ1-3	TRBV5-1	TGCGCCAGCAGCTTGTCGCAGAGCTCTGGAAACACCATATATTTT	CASSLSQSSGNTIYF
.	TRBD1	TRBJ2-2	TRBV2	TGTGGATACCTTACCACAGGGGGCGATAGCATTGCCGGGGAGCTGTTTTTT	CGYLTTGGDSIAGELFF
.	TRBD1	TRBJ2-7	TRBV6-1	TGTGCCAGCAGTGAAGAGGCGTCTGTGTGGGGGACAGGGGGCTCCTACGAGCAGTACTTC	CASSEEASVWGTGGSYEQYF
.	.	TRBJ1-2	TRBV5-4	TGTGCCAGCAGCTTTGAAACAGGTGGGGGCTACACCTTC	CASSFETGGGYTF
.	.	TRBJ1-5	TRBV2	TGTGCCAGCAGTGGGCTCGGCAATCAGCCCCAGCATTTT	CASSGLGNQPQHF
.	TRBD1	TRBJ1-3	TRBV7-2	TGTGCCAGCAGCTCGTCGCAGGGGGGCTCTGGAAACACCATATATTTT	CASSSSQGGSGNTIYF
.	.	TRBJ2-5	TRBV2	TGTGCCAGCAGCCTTAACCAAGAGACCCAGTACTTC	CASSLNQETQYF
.	.	TRBJ2-5	TRBV14	TGTGCCAGCAGCCAAGGATCCCTGGGGGAGTGGAAAGAGACCCAGTACTTC	CASSQGSLGEWKETQYF
.	.	TRBJ2-3	TRBV7-2	TGTGCCAGCAGCTTAGAGGGGACAGATACGCAGTATTTT	CASSLEGTDTQYF
.	.	TRBJ2-7	TRBV11-3	TGTGCCAGCAGCTTGTTAGGCGGGACCGACGAGCAGTACTTC	CASSLLGGTDEQYF
.	.	TRBJ2-5	TRBV5-1	TGCGCCAGCAGCTTTGGATTAGAAGAGACCCAGTACTTC	CASSFGLEETQYF
.	TRBD1	TRBJ1-1	TRBV9	TGTGCCAGCAGCCCCGACAGGGGCGGCACTGAAGCTTTCTTT	CASSPDRGGTEAFF
.	TRBD2	TRBJ2-1	TRBV11-3	TGTGCCAGCAGCCCCATAGCGGGAGGGAGGAATGAGCAGTTCTTC	CASSPIAGGRNEQFF
.	TRBD1	TRBJ2-1	TRBV19	TGTGCCAGTAGTCTGCGACAGGGATACTACAATGAGCAGTTCTTC	CASSLRQGYYNEQFF
once	TRBD1	TRBJ1-4	TRBV7-9	TGTGCCAGCAGCCCCGGTCAGGGGGGGGTAAATGAAAAACTGTTTTTT	CASSPGQGGVNEKLFF
.	.	TRBJ2-4	TRBV12-3/TRBV12-4	TGTGCCAGCAGTTTGGAAGGGTTCATTCAGTACTTC	CASSLEGFIQYF
.	.	TRBJ2-7	TRBV9	TGTGCCAGCAGCGAGACAGCCCCTGCGCACGAGCAGTACTTC	CASSETAPAHEQYF
once	.	TRBJ2-5	TRBV5-4	TGTGCCAGCAGCTTGGCAGGGGCCCAAGAGACCCAGTACTTC	CASSLAGAQETQYF
once	.	TRBJ1-3	TRBV7-2	TGTGCCAGCAGCTTAGTTGGCAGGGGAGTAGGGGGAAACACCATATATTTT	CASSLVGRGVGGNTIYF
.	.	TRBJ1-1	TRBV7-3	TGTGCCAGCAGTCAACAGGGGAACACTGAAGCTTTCTTT	CASSQQGNTEAFF
once	TRBD2	TRBJ2-3	TRBV7-8	TGTGCCAGCACAGCGGGAAGCACAGATACGCAGTATTTT	CASTAGSTDTQYF
.	TRBD1	TRBJ1-5	TRBV5-8	TGTGCCAGCAGCGTGGACAGGGTGGGTGGTAGGCCCCAGCATTTT	CASSVDRVGGRPQHF
.	.	TRBJ2-7	TRBV30	TGTGCTGGGTCGGGCCAGTTCTACGAGCAGTACTTC	CAGSGQFYEQYF
.	.	TRBJ1-2	TRBV5-4	TGTGCCAGCAGCCCAAAAGGAACAGGACCCTACTATGGCTACACCTTC	CASSPKGTGPYYGYTF
.	.	TRBJ2-3	TRBV6-2/TRBV6-3	TGTGCCAGCAGTTACTCGAATCGCGCGGGAGTGAGGGGGAGCACAGATACGCAGTATTTT	CASSYSNRAGVRGSTDTQYF
.	TRBD2	TRBJ2-3	TRBV7-9	TGTGCCAGCAGCTCACTAGCGGGAGGGCCTTGGGGCACAGATACGCAGTATTTT	CASSSLAGGPWGTDTQYF
.	.	TRBJ2-6	TRBV18	TGTGCCAGCTCACCATTCTTTGGGGCCAACGTCCTGACTTTC	CASSPFFGANVLTF
.	.	TRBJ1-6	TRBV7-9	TGTGCCAGCAGCTTAGCTAAGGGTTCCCCTTCACCCCTCCACTTT	CASSLAKGSPSPLHF
.	.	TRBJ2-5	TRBV24-1	TGTGCCACCAGTGACCCCGGGACATCGGAGACCCAGTACTTC	CATSDPGTSETQYF
.	.	TRBJ1-2	TRBV27	TGTGCCAGCAGTTTGTCAGGGGATGGCTACACCTTC	CASSLSGDGYTF
.	.	TRBJ2-3	TRBV7-2	TGTGCCAGCAGCTTAGTTCCCTCTCGCACAGATACGCAGTATTTT	CASSLVPSRTDTQYF
.	.	TRBJ2-1	TRBV30	TGTGCCTGGAATCCCAAACAGGGCTTCTACAATGAGCAGTTCTTC	CAWNPKQGFYNEQFF
.	.	TRBJ1-2	TRBV19	TGTGCCAGTAGTGTCGGACAGATAATTCGCTATGGCTACACCTTC	CASSVGQIIRYGYTF
.	TRBD2	TRBJ2-7	TRBV13	TGTGCCAGCAGCTTAGAAGGTAGCGGGAGACCCTACGAGCAGTACTTC	CASSLEGSGRPYEQYF